The 26 T cell receptor beta chains in this list originate from one sample, sequenced in a study of control samples from healthy donors and cancer patients. Method: immunoSEQ multiplex PCR; TCRdb's copy keeps in-frame clones and lacks some. The table has over 50,000 clones, nearly 90% seen once. The sample comprised blood. The receptors come from a man in his forties or fifties in good health.

This chain links TRBV29-1 with TRBJ1-4, with unresolved D. The CDR3 spans 12 residues. Germline V CDR1 and CDR2: SQVTM, ANQGSEA. The V end lost 7 bases, the J end lost 7 bases, and 13 bases lay between the germline ends. CDR3 amino acids: CSAGKGTEKLFF. For the CDR3, the DNA is TGCAGCGCCGGGAAAGGAACTGAAAAACTGTTTTTT. Drawing the rest from reference TRBV29-1 and TRBJ1-4, the complete variable domain is SAVISQKPSRDICQRGTSLTIQCQVDSQVTMMFWYRQQPGQSLTLIATANQGSEATYESGFVIDKFPISRPNLTFSTLTVSNMSPEDSSIYLCSAGKGTEKLFFGSGTQLSVL.

The chain joins TRBV5-1 to TRBJ2-7; a weak D match, TRBD2 (5 bases). Trimming stripped 0 bases from V and 6 bases from J, with 10 bases between. The CDR3 covers 13 residues. Germline V lookup: CDR1 SGHRS, CDR2 YFSETQ. The CDR3 DNA is TGCGCCAGCAGCTTGGAGGGAGTGGGCGAGCAGTACTTC. It codes for CASSLEGVGEQYF.

The chain uses TRBV6-6 and TRBJ1-1, with 7 positions matching TRBD1. This CDR3 contains 13 residues. Germline V lookup: CDR1 MNHNY, CDR2 SVGAGI (reference sequence). The V and J ends lost 10 bases and 0 bases, in that order; junction bases with no gene match: 5. The CDR3 DNA sequence: TGTGCCATCCTAAGGGGGCTGAACACTGAAGCTTTCTTT. Residues: CAILRGLNTEAFF.

The V and J genes are TRBV5-1 and TRBJ2-3; D is ambiguous. This CDR3 spans 16 amino acids. V was pared by 0 bases and J by 0 bases, with 11 bases between. Germline CDR1 reads SGHRS; CDR2 reads YFSETQ. The CDR3 DNA sequence: TGCGCCAGCAGCTTGGTGGGCGTTGGGAGCACAGATACGCAGTATTTT. Amino acids: CASSLVGVGSTDTQYF.

This chain links TRBV18 with TRBJ2-1, with D possibly being TRBD1 (6 bases). V gave up 6 bases and J gave up 7 bases, with 13 bases separating them. Germline CDR1 reads KGHSH; CDR2 reads LQKENI. The CDR3 contains 13 residues. CDR3 nucleotide sequence: TGTGCCAGCTCCTCGGACAGTGGAAATGAGCAGTTCTTC. Protein sequence: CASSSDSGNEQFF.

This CDR3 reads CASSYMGGEYNEQFF. DNA of the CDR3: TGTGCCAGCAGTTACATGGGCGGGGAATACAATGAGCAGTTCTTC. The chain combines TRBV6-2 or TRBV6-3 with TRBJ2-1, with D perhaps matching TRBD2 (6 bases). Trimming removed 2 bases from V and 4 bases from J, with 12 bases in between. Per germline, CDR1 MNHEY and CDR2 SVGEGT. The CDR3 is 15 residues long.

The chain links TRBV19 to TRBJ1-2; D is ambiguous. In germline, CDR1 is LNHDA, CDR2 SQIVND (reference sequence). V dropped 3 bases and J dropped 2 bases, with 10 bases sitting between them. This CDR3 spans 14 amino acids. CDR3 region: CASSIRVENYGYTF. Here the CDR3 DNA reads TGTGCCAGTAGTATTAGGGTGGAAAACTATGGCTACACCTTC.

The chain links TRBV2 to TRBJ2-1; possible D gene TRBD2, 5 bases. The CDR3 is 14 residues long. The germline V gene encodes CDR1 SNHLY and CDR2 FYNNEI. V was trimmed by 9 bases and J by 6 bases, leaving 18 bases between them. In nucleotides, the CDR3 is TGTGCCAGACTGGATCGAATGGCGGGCAATGAGCAGTTCTTC. It is translated as CARLDRMAGNEQFF.

Only one count was recorded for this clone. The chain employs TRBV19 and TRBJ2-7; 9 bases agree with TRBD1. This CDR3 has 15 residues. V was clipped by 5 bases and J by 4 bases; unmatched bases: 9. Per the germline V gene, CDR1 is LNHDA and CDR2 is SQIVND (reference sequence). CDR3 loop: CASSGPGTGTYEQYF. The DNA of the CDR3 is TGTGCCAGTAGTGGTCCCGGGACAGGGACTTACGAGCAGTACTTC.

This sequence joins TRBV7-8 and TRBJ2-6; D may be TRBD2 (6 bases). The CDR3 totals 16 residues. Germline CDR1 and CDR2: SGHVS and FQNEAQ. V dropped 5 bases and J dropped 5 bases, with 16 bases sitting between them. The CDR3: CASSREGGLRANVLTF. In DNA form, the CDR3 reads TGTGCCAGCAGCCGAGAGGGAGGACTTAGGGCCAACGTCCTGACTTTC.

The V and J genes are TRBV12-1 and TRBJ2-5; the table's D call of TRBD2 was not tested on the DNA. TRBV12-1 constitutes a pseudogene. The CDR3 covers 18 residues. CDR3 region: CASSPTSGRAGGQETQYF. CDR3 nucleotides: TGTGCCAGCAGCCCGACTAGCGGGAGGGCGGGCGGGCAAGAGACCCAGTACTTC.

J is TRBJ1-1 and V is TRBV11-2; D is possibly TRBD1 (6 bases). The CDR3 covers 11 residues. CDR1 and CDR2 from the germline V gene are SGHAT and FQNNGV. Deletions cut 5 bases from V and 8 bases from J, with 9 bases between. CDR3 sequence reads: CASSQDREAFF. CDR3 coding DNA: TGTGCCAGCAGCCAGGACAGAGAAGCTTTCTTT.

V and J are TRBV5-6 and TRBJ1-1, with a possible D match to TRBD1 (5 bases). V lost 3 bases to trimming and J lost 7 bases, with 19 bases between them. CDR3 length: 15 amino acids. The germline CDR1 and CDR2 sequences are SGHDT and YYEEEE. The CDR3 is CASSSLNRGVSEAFF. The CDR3 DNA sequence: TGTGCCAGCAGCTCTCTCAACCGGGGCGTTAGTGAAGCTTTCTTT.

The genes are TRBV7-2 and TRBJ1-2; D perhaps matches TRBD1 (6 bases). Trimming shortened V by 7 bases and J by 1 base, and 22 bases separated the two germline ends. CDR3 size: 17 residues. Germline CDR1 and CDR2: SGHTA and FQGNSA. The CDR3 coding sequence is TGTGCCAGCATCCCGCACGCGGGGGCAAGTGGTAACTATGGCTACACCTTC. It yields the protein CASIPHAGASGNYGYTF.

This sequence joins TRBV20-1 and TRBJ2-1; no firm D call. Trimming took 3 bases from V and 4 from J, leaving 7 bases between them. CDR1 and CDR2 (germline): DFQATT, SNEGSKA (reference sequence). This CDR3 is 12 amino acids long. In nucleotides, the CDR3 is TGCAGTGCTAGTCTCCAGTACAATGAGCAGTTCTTC. This translates into CSASLQYNEQFF.

The genes are TRBV6-5 and TRBJ1-5; 7 nucleotides match TRBD1. CDR1 is MNHEY and CDR2 is SVGAGI in the germline V gene. The CDR3 sequence is 15 residues long. With 0 bases clipped from V and 4 bases from J, the junction kept 3 bases outside the gene matches. CDR3: CASSYSKTGNQPQHF. CDR3 sequence (DNA): TGTGCCAGCAGTTACTCTAAGACAGGGAATCAGCCCCAGCATTTT.

This chain links TRBV5-1 with TRBJ2-5; possibly TRBD1 for D (6 bases). The length of the CDR3 is 15 residues. Trimming shortened V by 5 bases and J by 2 bases, and 16 bases separated the two germline ends. Germline V CDR1 and CDR2: SGHRS, YFSETQ. CDR3: CASSFTGTPQETQYF. CDR3 nucleotide sequence: TGCGCCAGCAGTTTTACCGGGACACCTCAAGAGACCCAGTACTTC.

The chain has TRBV18 and TRBJ2-2; the D is unclear. The CDR3 has 15 residues. Germline CDR1 reads KGHSH; CDR2 reads LQKENI. V lost 4 bases, J lost 1 base, and 10 bases lay in between. The CDR3 bases are TGTGCCAGCTCACTCGTAGCAGGGAACACCGGGGAGCTGTTTTTT. Its translation is CASSLVAGNTGELFF.

J is TRBJ1-4 and V is TRBV19; 8 bases fit TRBD1. In germline, CDR1 is LNHDA, CDR2 SQIVND (reference sequence). Trimming took 4 bases from V and 2 from J; bases not matched to a gene: 9. The CDR3 runs 17 residues. The chain's CDR3 is CASSTYGQGGTNEKLFF. As DNA, the CDR3 is TGTGCCAGTAGTACCTACGGACAGGGAGGGACTAATGAAAAACTGTTTTTT.

J is TRBJ1-3 and V is TRBV5-4, with D hard to call. This CDR3 spans 13 amino acids. Germline V lookup: CDR1 SGHNT, CDR2 YYREEE (reference sequence). The V end lost 2 bases, the J end lost 7 bases, and 10 bases lay between the germline ends. The CDR3: CASSLAFDNTIYF. Here the CDR3 DNA reads TGTGCCAGCAGCTTAGCCTTCGATAACACCATATATTTT.

The V call is TRBV29-1, the J call TRBJ1-1; D is undetermined. The CDR3 is made up of 13 amino acids. The germline gives CDR1 SQVTM, CDR2 ANQGSEA. Trimming removed 5 bases from V and 0 bases from J, with 10 bases in between. CDR3 nucleotide sequence: TGCAGCGTTTACAGTAATATGAACACTGAAGCTTTCTTT. Its translation is CSVYSNMNTEAFF.

The chain couples TRBV27 to TRBJ2-2, with TRBD1 as a possible D gene (5 bases). Germline CDR1 and CDR2: MNHEY and SMNVEV (reference sequence). The V gene lost 6 bases and the J gene lost 1 base, with 12 bases spanning the gap. This CDR3 is 15 amino acids long. The CDR3 is CASRVGLQNTGELFF. The DNA for the CDR3 is TGTGCCAGCAGGGTGGGGCTACAGAACACCGGGGAGCTGTTTTTT.

The chain has TRBV2 and TRBJ2-1, with 7 bases aligning to TRBD2. CDR3 length: 15 residues. Germline CDR1 reads SNHLY; CDR2 reads FYNNEI. Germline trimming cut 8 bases from V and 3 bases from J; bases unmatched to any gene: 10. CDR3 amino acids: CASGRVGSGYNEQFF. The CDR3 nucleotides read TGTGCCAGCGGGAGGGTCGGGAGTGGCTACAATGAGCAGTTCTTC.

The rearrangement links TRBV7-2 to TRBJ1-4, with 7 bases lining up with TRBD1. The V gene's germline CDR1 is SGHTA and CDR2 FQGNSA. With V trimmed by 5 bases and J by 7 bases, 7 bases remained unmatched. This CDR3 contains 14 residues. In DNA form, the CDR3 reads TGTGCCAGCAGCAGACAGGGTATGGGTGAAAAACTGTTTTTT. Its protein product is CASSRQGMGEKLFF.

This chain connects TRBV9 to TRBJ2-1, with unresolved D. Trimming shortened V by 4 bases and J by 7 bases, and 9 bases separated the two germline ends. Looked up from germline, CDR1 is SGDLS and CDR2 is YYNGEE. The CDR3 totals 12 residues. In DNA form, the CDR3 reads TGTGCCAGCAGCACCTGGGAAAATGAGCAGTTCTTC. Encoded protein: CASSTWENEQFF.

In this sample, this clone turned up a few times. This rearrangement joins TRBV27 to TRBJ1-6; D is perhaps TRBD1 (6 bases). V gave up 5 bases and J gave up 7 bases, with 15 bases separating them. Germline CDR1 MNHEY, CDR2 SMNVEV (reference sequence). There are 15 residues in the CDR3. As DNA, the CDR3 is TGTGCCAGCAGTCCCCTATTGGGGGCGAATTCACCCCTCCACTTT. Protein: CASSPLLGANSPLHF.